Each of the 9 T cell receptor beta chains below was sequenced from the same sample in a study of T cell responses to AZD1222 COVID-19 vaccine. TCRdb's copy holds only in-frame clones and misses some; the assay was immunoSEQ multiplex PCR. The data show some 90,000 clones, with about 90% seen just once and about 1.6% held by the top ten. The input for sequencing was peripheral blood, taken on day 0 of AZD1222 vaccination. The receptor set was obtained from an adult in good health.

This chain connects TRBV4-1 to TRBJ2-3; 9 positions agree with TRBD2. The CDR3 has 15 amino acids. CDR1 and CDR2 from the germline V gene are MGHRA and YSYEKL. V gave up 1 base and J gave up 4 bases; unmatched junction bases: 3. The CDR3 DNA follows: TGCGCCAGCAGCCAAGTGGCTAGCGGGGCAGATACGCAGTATTTT. It specifies CASSQVASGADTQYF.

The CDR3 here is CASTAGQGDGYTF. The CDR3 bases are TGTGCCAGCACCGCGGGACAGGGGGATGGCTACACCTTC. This chain links TRBV6-6 with TRBJ1-2, with TRBD1 identical over 11 bases. The CDR3 is 13 residues long. Germline values: CDR1 MNHNY, CDR2 SVGAGI (reference sequence). V shed 7 bases and J 6 bases; nucleotides not matched to a gene: 4.

This clone was counted a single time. This chain links TRBV27 with TRBJ1-1; TRBD1 aligns across 7 bases. This CDR3 comprises 15 residues. V trimming: 6 bases; J trimming: 2 bases; junction bases outside the gene matches: 9. Germline CDR1 MNHEY, CDR2 SMNVEV (reference sequence). Here the CDR3 DNA reads TGTGCCAGCAGCCCCCCAGGGGGTTTCAACACTGAAGCTTTCTTT. This translates into CASSPPGGFNTEAFF.

The chain is built from TRBV19 and TRBJ1-2, with 8 positions matching TRBD1. Germline V gene sequence: CDR1 LNHDA, CDR2 SQIVND (reference sequence). V dropped 5 bases and J dropped 4; count of bases not matched to a gene: 9. CDR3 size: 15 residues. CDR3 region: CASSPPGQDFYGYTF. CDR3 nucleotide sequence: TGTGCCAGTAGTCCGCCGGGACAGGATTTCTATGGCTACACCTTC.

The V and J genes are TRBV7-2 and TRBJ1-1; D remains ambiguous. CDR1 is SGHTA and CDR2 is FQGNSA in the germline V gene. The CDR3 loop spans 13 amino acids. Trimming cost V 2 bases and J 1 base, with 5 bases left between them. This CDR3 reads CASSLYPNTEAFF. Here the CDR3 DNA reads TGTGCCAGCAGCTTATATCCGAACACTGAAGCTTTCTTT.

The gene calls are TRBV19 and TRBJ2-7, with TRBD1 matching 8 bases. CDR3 size: 13 residues. The trim removed 5 bases at V and 3 bases at J, leaving 3 bases unmatched. From germline, CDR1 is LNHDA and CDR2 SQIVND (reference sequence). The CDR3 DNA reads as TGTGCCAGTAGTTCACAGGGGGTCTACGAGCAGTACTTC. It encodes CASSSQGVYEQYF.

J is TRBJ2-1 and V is TRBV5-1; no firm D call. V was clipped by 4 bases and J by 6 bases, with 11 bases between them. This CDR3 has 13 amino acids. Germline V lookup: CDR1 SGHRS, CDR2 YFSETQ. The CDR3 loop is CASSPYSANEQFF. DNA of the CDR3: TGCGCCAGCAGCCCCTACTCCGCCAATGAGCAGTTCTTC. Together with reference TRBV5-1 and TRBJ2-1, the CDR3 gives the full variable domain: KAGVTQTPRYLIKTRGQQVTLSCSPISGHRSVSWYQQTPGQGLQFLFEYFSETQRNKGNFPGRFSGRQFSNSRSEMNVSTLELGDSALYLCASSPYSANEQFFGPGTRLTVL.

This clone has a count of ten or more. J is TRBJ2-2 and V is TRBV19; 7 bases are a match to TRBD1. Trimming took 7 bases from V and 1 from J; bases not matched to a gene: 9. The CDR3 is 16 amino acids. The germline V gene encodes CDR1 LNHDA and CDR2 SQIVND (reference sequence). CDR3 region: CASNLRDSRNTGELFF. CDR3 DNA: TGTGCCAGTAACCTCCGGGACAGTCGGAACACCGGGGAGCTGTTTTTT. Variable domain in full (rest from reference TRBV19 and TRBJ2-2): DGGITQSPKYLFRKEGQNVTLSCEQNLNHDAMYWYRQDPGQGLRLIYYSQIVNDFQKGDIAEGYSVSREKKESFPLTVTSAQKNPTAFYLCASNLRDSRNTGELFFGEGSRLTVL.

This chain links TRBV6-4 with TRBJ2-1; D uncertain. V gave up 2 bases and J gave up 3 bases, with 5 bases separating them. CDR1 and CDR2 from the germline V gene are MRHNA and SNTAGT. This CDR3 is built from 13 residues. This chain's CDR3 is CASSDQDYNEQFF. The DNA of the CDR3 is TGTGCCAGCAGTGACCAGGACTACAATGAGCAGTTCTTC.